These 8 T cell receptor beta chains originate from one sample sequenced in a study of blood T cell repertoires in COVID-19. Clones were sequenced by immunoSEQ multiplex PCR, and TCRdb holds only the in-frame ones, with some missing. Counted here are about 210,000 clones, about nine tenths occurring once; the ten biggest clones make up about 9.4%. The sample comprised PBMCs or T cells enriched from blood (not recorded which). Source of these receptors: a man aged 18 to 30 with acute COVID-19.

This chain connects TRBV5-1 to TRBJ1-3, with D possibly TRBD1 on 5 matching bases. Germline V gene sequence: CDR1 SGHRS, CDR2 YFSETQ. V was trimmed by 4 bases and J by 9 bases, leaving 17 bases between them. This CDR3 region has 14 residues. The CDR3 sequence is CASSTGHARGTIYF. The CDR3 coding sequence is TGCGCCAGCAGCACCGGACACGCTCGTGGCACCATATATTTT.

The CDR3 spells CASSFGGLSYEQYF. In DNA form, the CDR3 reads TGTGCCAGCAGTTTCGGGGGACTCTCCTACGAGCAGTACTTC. This chain uses TRBV27 with TRBJ2-7; D is perhaps TRBD2 (6 bases). Germline values: CDR1 MNHEY, CDR2 SMNVEV (reference sequence). V was clipped by 3 bases and J by 0 bases, with 9 bases between them. The CDR3 runs 14 residues.

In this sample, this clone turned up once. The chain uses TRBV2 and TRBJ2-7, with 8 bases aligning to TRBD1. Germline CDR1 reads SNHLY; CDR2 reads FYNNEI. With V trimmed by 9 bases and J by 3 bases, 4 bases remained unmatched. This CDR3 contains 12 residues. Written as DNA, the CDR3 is TGTGCCAGGAGACAGGGGAACTACGAGCAGTACTTC. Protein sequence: CARRQGNYEQYF.

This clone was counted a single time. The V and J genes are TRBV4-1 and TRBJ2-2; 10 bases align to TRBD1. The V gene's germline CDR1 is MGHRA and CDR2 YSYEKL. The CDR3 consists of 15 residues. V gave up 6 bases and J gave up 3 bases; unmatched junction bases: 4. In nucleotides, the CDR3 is TGCGCCAGCAGTCCCGGACAGGGGGACACCGGGGAGCTGTTTTTT. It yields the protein CASSPGQGDTGELFF.

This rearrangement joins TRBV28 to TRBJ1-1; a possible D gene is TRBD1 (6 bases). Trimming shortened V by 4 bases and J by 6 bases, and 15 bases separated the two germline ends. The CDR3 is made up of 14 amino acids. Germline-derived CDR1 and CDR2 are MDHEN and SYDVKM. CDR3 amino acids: CASSWTRGRAEAFF. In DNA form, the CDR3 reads TGTGCCAGCAGTTGGACCAGGGGTAGGGCTGAAGCTTTCTTT.

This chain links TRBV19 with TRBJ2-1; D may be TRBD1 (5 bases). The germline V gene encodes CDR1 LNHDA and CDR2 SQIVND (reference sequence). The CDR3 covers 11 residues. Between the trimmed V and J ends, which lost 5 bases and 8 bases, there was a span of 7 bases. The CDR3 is CASSGADEQFF. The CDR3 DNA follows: TGTGCCAGTAGTGGGGCGGATGAGCAGTTCTTC.

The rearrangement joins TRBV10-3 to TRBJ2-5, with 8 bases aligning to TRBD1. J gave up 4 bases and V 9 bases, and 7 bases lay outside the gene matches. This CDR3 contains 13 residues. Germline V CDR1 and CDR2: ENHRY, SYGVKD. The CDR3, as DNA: TGTGCCATTAACGACAGGGGCAGAGAGACCCAGTACTTC. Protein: CAINDRGRETQYF.

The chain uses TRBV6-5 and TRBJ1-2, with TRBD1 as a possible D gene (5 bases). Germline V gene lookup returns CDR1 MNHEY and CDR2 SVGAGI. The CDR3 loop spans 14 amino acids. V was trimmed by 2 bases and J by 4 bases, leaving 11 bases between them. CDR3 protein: CASSYNQGIYGYTF. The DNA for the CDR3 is TGTGCCAGCAGTTACAACCAGGGTATCTATGGCTACACCTTC.